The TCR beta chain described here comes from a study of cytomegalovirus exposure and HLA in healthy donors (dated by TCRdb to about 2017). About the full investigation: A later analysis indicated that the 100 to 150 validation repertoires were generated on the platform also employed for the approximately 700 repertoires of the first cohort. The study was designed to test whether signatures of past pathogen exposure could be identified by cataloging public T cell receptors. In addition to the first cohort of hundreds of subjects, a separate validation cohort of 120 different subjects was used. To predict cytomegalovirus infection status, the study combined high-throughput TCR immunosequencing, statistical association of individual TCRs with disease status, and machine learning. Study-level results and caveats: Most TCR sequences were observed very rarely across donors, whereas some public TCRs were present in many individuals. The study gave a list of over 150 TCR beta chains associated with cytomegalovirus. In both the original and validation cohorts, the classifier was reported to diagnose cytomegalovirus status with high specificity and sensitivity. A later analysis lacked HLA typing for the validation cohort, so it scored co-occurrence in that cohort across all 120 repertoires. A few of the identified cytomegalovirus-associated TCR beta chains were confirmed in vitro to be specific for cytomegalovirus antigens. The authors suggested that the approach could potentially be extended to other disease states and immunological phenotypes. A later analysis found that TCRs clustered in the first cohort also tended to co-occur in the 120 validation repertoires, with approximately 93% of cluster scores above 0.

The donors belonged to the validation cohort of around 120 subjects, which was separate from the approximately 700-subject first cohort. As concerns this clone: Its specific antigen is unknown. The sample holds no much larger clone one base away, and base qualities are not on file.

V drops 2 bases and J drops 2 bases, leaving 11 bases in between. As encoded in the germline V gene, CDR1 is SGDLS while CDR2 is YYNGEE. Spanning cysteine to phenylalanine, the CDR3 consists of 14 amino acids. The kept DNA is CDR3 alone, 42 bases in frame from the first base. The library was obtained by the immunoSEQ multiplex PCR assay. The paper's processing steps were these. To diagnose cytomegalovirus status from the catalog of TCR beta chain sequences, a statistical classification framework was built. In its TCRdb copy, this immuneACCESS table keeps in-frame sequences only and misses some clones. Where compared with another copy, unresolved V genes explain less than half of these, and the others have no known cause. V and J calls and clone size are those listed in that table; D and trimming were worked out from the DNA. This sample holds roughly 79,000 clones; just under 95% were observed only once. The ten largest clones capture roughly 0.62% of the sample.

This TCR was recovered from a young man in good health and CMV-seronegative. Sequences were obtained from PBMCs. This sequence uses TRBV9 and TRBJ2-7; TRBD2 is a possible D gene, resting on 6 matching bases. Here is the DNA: TGTGCCAGCAGCGTGTCTGGGGAGGCCTACGAGCAGTACTTC. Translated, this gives CASSVSGEAYEQYF.